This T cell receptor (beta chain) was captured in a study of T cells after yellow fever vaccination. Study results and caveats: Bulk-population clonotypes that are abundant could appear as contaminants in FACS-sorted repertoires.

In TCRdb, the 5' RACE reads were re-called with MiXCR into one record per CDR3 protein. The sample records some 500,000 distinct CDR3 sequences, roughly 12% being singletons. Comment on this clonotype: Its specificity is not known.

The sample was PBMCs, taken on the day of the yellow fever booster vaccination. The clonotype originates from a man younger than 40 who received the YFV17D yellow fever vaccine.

This CDR3 reads CASGQGSSGSEQYF. The CDR3 DNA reads as TGTGCCAGCGGGCAGGGGTCTAGCGGGAGCGAGCAGTACTTC. The V gene is TRBV3-1, the J gene TRBJ2-7; 10 bases align to TRBD2. CDR3 size: 14 residues. V shed 8 bases, J shed 6 bases, and the junction held 10 bases outside the gene matches. Germline V gene sequence: CDR1 LGHDT, CDR2 YNNKEL (reference sequence).